The next 24 T cell receptor beta chains were all read from a single sample in a study of T cell responses to AZD1222 COVID-19 vaccine. Here immunoSEQ multiplex PCR was the method, and the copy in TCRdb shows in-frame clones only, minus some. The repertoire holds more than 95,000 clones, 92% seen once, with over 0.95% in the top ten. Source: peripheral blood, taken on day 0 of AZD1222 vaccination. These receptor sequences come from an adult in good health.

J is TRBJ2-5 and V is TRBV9; the match to TRBD2 covers 10 bases. V was clipped by 4 bases and J by 4 bases; unmatched bases: 4. The CDR3 is made up of 14 amino acids. The germline V gene has CDR1 SGDLS and CDR2 YYNGEE. CDR3 residues: CASSLGTSVETQYF. The CDR3, as DNA: TGTGCCAGCAGCCTCGGGACTAGCGTAGAGACCCAGTACTTC. The full variable domain, with the rest looked up from reference TRBV9 and TRBJ2-5, is DSGVTQTPKHLITATGQRVTLRCSPRSGDLSVYWYQQSLDQGLQFLIQYYNGEERAKGNILERFSAQQFPDLHSELNLSSLELGDSALYFCASSLGTSVETQYFGPGTRLLVL.

This chain uses TRBV3-1 (or the pseudogene TRBV3-2) with TRBJ2-1, with D maybe TRBD2 (5 bases). The CDR3 totals 12 residues. CDR1 and CDR2 (germline): LGHDT, YNNKEL (reference sequence). Trimming left V 5 bases short and J 11 bases short, with 13 bases between. The CDR3 reads CASSDNRLKQFF. DNA for the CDR3: TGTGCCAGCAGCGACAACAGACTAAAGCAGTTCTTC.

This clone was found once. The V and J genes are TRBV2 and TRBJ1-4; TRBD1 is a possible D gene (6 bases). With 7 bases removed from V and 5 bases from J, the gap between germline ends came to 8 bases. Germline CDR1 and CDR2: SNHLY and FYNNEI. The CDR3 is made up of 12 amino acids. The CDR3 sequence: CASKRGNEKLFF. The DNA of the CDR3 is TGTGCCAGCAAAAGGGGGAATGAAAAACTGTTTTTT.

The CDR3 DNA is TGTGCCAGCAGCTTGCAAAACCACGACACTTCCGCCGAGGTCTACGAGCAGTACTTC. It specifies CASSLQNHDTSAEVYEQYF. This rearrangement joins TRBV11-3 to TRBJ2-7; no clear D. Per the germline V gene, CDR1 is SGHNT and CDR2 is YENEEA. V was clipped by 3 bases and J by 3 bases, with 27 bases between them. The CDR3 loop spans 19 amino acids.

Only one count was recorded for this clone. The gene calls are TRBV18 and TRBJ1-2, with D uncertain. This CDR3 has 13 amino acids. Per germline, CDR1 KGHSH and CDR2 LQKENI. Trimming took 2 bases from V and 3 from J, leaving 7 bases between them. The DNA of the CDR3 is TGTGCCAGCTCACCAATGGCAGACTATGGCTACACCTTC. It yields the protein CASSPMADYGYTF.

V gene TRBV2 combines with J gene TRBJ2-7, with D hard to call. CDR1 is SNHLY, CDR2 FYNNEI, per germline. V shed 7 bases and J shed 3 bases, with 10 bases lying between them. There are 12 residues in the CDR3. The CDR3 DNA follows: TGTGCCAGCAAGGTAGGAAGCTACGAGCAGTACTTC. It encodes CASKVGSYEQYF.

The rearrangement uses TRBV5-4 and TRBJ1-4; no reliable D call. Trimming shortened V by 3 bases and J by 5 bases, and 8 bases separated the two germline ends. Looked up from germline, CDR1 is SGHNT and CDR2 is YYREEE (reference sequence). There are 13 residues in the CDR3. The DNA for the CDR3 is TGTGCCAGCAGCTCTCCCCGAAATGAAAAACTGTTTTTT. The encoded protein is CASSSPRNEKLFF.

The V and J genes are TRBV7-6 and TRBJ2-1; unclear D gene. V gave up 5 bases and J gave up 8 bases, with 13 bases separating them. The CDR3 contains 13 residues. Germline V gives CDR1 SGHVS, CDR2 FNYEAQ. The CDR3 spells CASSMTGPHEQFF. In DNA form, the CDR3 reads TGTGCCAGCAGCATGACCGGGCCCCATGAGCAGTTCTTC.

V is TRBV9 and J is TRBJ1-2, with 8 bases aligning to TRBD1. Trimming at V came to 4 bases and at J to 7 bases, leaving 12 bases not matched to a gene. The germline V gene has CDR1 SGDLS and CDR2 YYNGEE. This CDR3 has 15 residues. For the CDR3, the DNA is TGTGCCAGCAGCCTCGGACAGGGACCGTCGGGTGGCTACACCTTC. This translates into CASSLGQGPSGGYTF.

This sequence joins TRBV2 and TRBJ2-1; 7 bases line up with TRBD2. There are 13 residues in the CDR3. Losses at the gene ends were 4 bases for V and 9 bases for J; bases not matched to a gene: 6. Germline V lookup: CDR1 SNHLY, CDR2 FYNNEI. As DNA, the CDR3 is TGTGCCAGCAGTGTGCGGGAGAGGGGTGAGCAGTTCTTC. Translation: CASSVRERGEQFF.

The chain combines TRBV5-4 with TRBJ2-3; D unclear. Germline-derived CDR1 and CDR2 are SGHNT and YYREEE (reference sequence). This CDR3 comprises 15 residues. V was shortened by 0 bases and J by 8 bases, with 16 bases between the two germline ends. DNA of the CDR3: TGTGCCAGCAGCTTGGCTATTAGTGGCATCCCTACGCAGTATTTT. It translates to CASSLAISGIPTQYF. The full variable domain, its missing parts supplied by reference TRBV5-4 and TRBJ2-3, is ETGVTQSPTHLIKTRGQQVTLRCSSQSGHNTVSWYQQALGQGPQFIFQYYREEENGRGNFPPRFSGLQFPNYSSELNVNALELDDSALYLCASSLAISGIPTQYFGPGTRLTVL.

This clone appeared a single time. The J gene is TRBJ1-1, the V gene TRBV5-4, with a weak D call TRBD1 (6 bases). The CDR3 contains 15 residues. In germline, CDR1 is SGHNT, CDR2 YYREEE (reference sequence). The V end was cut by 3 bases, the J end by 5 bases, with 17 bases between. In DNA form, the CDR3 reads TGTGCCAGCAGCTGGGGACAAGGGCTGGGGACTGAAGCTTTCTTT. Its translation is CASSWGQGLGTEAFF.

This rearrangement joins TRBV28 to TRBJ1-2; the D gene is possibly TRBD1 (5 bases). V was trimmed by 8 bases and J by 4 bases, leaving 14 bases between them. The CDR3 length is 13 residues. The V gene's germline CDR1 is MDHEN and CDR2 SYDVKM. CDR3 amino acids: CASVGEAGYGYTF. In DNA, the CDR3 is TGTGCCAGCGTGGGGGAAGCAGGCTATGGCTACACCTTC.

The chain joins TRBV11-3 to TRBJ2-3; 9 bases are shared with TRBD1. Trimming removed 5 bases from V and 4 bases from J; junction bases left unmatched: 10. Germline CDR1 SGHNT, CDR2 YENEEA. This CDR3 is 16 amino acids long. CDR3 residues: CASSRGGQGSSDTQYF. CDR3 sequence (DNA): TGTGCCAGCAGCCGAGGGGGACAGGGTTCTTCAGATACGCAGTATTTT.

The genes are TRBV28 and TRBJ1-5; TRBD1 is a possible D gene (6 bases). CDR1 and CDR2 from the germline V gene are MDHEN and SYDVKM. CDR3 size: 15 residues. The V end lost 6 bases, the J end lost 1 base, and 13 bases lay between the germline ends. As DNA, the CDR3 is TGTGCCAGCAGCATAGGGGGATTAAGCAATCAGCCCCAGCATTTT. Translated, it gives CASSIGGLSNQPQHF. The full variable domain, in which reference TRBV28 and TRBJ1-5 provide the parts outside the CDR3, is DVKVTQSSRYLVKRTGEKVFLECVQDMDHENMFWYRQDPGLGLRLIYFSYDVKMKEKGDIPEGYSVSREKKERFSLILESASTNQTSMYLCASSIGGLSNQPQHFGDGTRLSIL.

The sample holds one count of this clone. The sample holds other DNA sequences that translate to the same CDR3. The rearrangement uses TRBV28 and TRBJ1-5; the D is unclear. V lost 3 bases, J lost 0 bases, and 6 bases lay in between. Germline-derived CDR1 and CDR2 are MDHEN and SYDVKM. The CDR3 covers 14 residues. CDR3: CASSFPYSNQPQHF. The DNA for the CDR3 is TGTGCCAGCAGTTTCCCCTATAGCAATCAGCCCCAGCATTTT. Supplemented by reference TRBV28 and TRBJ1-5, the full variable domain reads DVKVTQSSRYLVKRTGEKVFLECVQDMDHENMFWYRQDPGLGLRLIYFSYDVKMKEKGDIPEGYSVSREKKERFSLILESASTNQTSMYLCASSFPYSNQPQHFGDGTRLSIL.

V gene TRBV10-2 combines with J gene TRBJ1-4; D is ambiguous. The V gene lost 2 bases and the J gene lost 4 bases, with 5 bases spanning the gap. From germline, CDR1 is WSHSY and CDR2 SAAADI. The CDR3 covers 13 residues. The CDR3: CASSETVNEKLFF. CDR3 DNA: TGCGCCAGCAGTGAGACAGTTAATGAAAAACTGTTTTTT.

As DNA, the CDR3 is TGCGCCAGCAGCCTTATGGGGTCATCTAATGAAAAACTGTTTTTT. It encodes CASSLMGSSNEKLFF. The rearrangement joins TRBV4-1 to TRBJ1-4; D gene unclear. V dropped 4 bases and J dropped 3 bases, with 12 bases sitting between them. The CDR3 consists of 15 residues. Looked up from germline, CDR1 is MGHRA and CDR2 is YSYEKL.

The rearrangement links TRBV5-1 to TRBJ1-1; 7 nucleotides line up with TRBD1. CDR3 length: 14 amino acids. Germline V lookup: CDR1 SGHRS, CDR2 YFSETQ. V lost 4 bases, J lost 2 bases, and 5 bases stayed unmatched. The CDR3 loop reads CASSAQGVNTEAFF. CDR3 DNA: TGCGCCAGCAGCGCCCAGGGGGTAAACACTGAAGCTTTCTTT. The full variable domain, completed using reference TRBV5-1 and TRBJ1-1, is KAGVTQTPRYLIKTRGQQVTLSCSPISGHRSVSWYQQTPGQGLQFLFEYFSETQRNKGNFPGRFSGRQFSNSRSEMNVSTLELGDSALYLCASSAQGVNTEAFFGQGTRLTVV.

V usage is TRBV3-1 (or the pseudogene TRBV3-2) and J usage is TRBJ2-3; D unclear. Germline CDR1 is LGHDT and CDR2 is YNNKEL (reference sequence). The CDR3 contains 17 residues. V shed 0 bases and J shed 5 bases, with 18 bases lying between them. The CDR3 DNA reads as TGTGCCAGCAGCCAAGATCCCCCACAAGAGACTGGAGATACGCAGTATTTT. This codes for CASSQDPPQETGDTQYF.

The chain links TRBV2 to TRBJ2-7; D tentatively fits TRBD1 or TRBD2 (5 bases each). CDR3 size: 13 residues. Per germline, CDR1 SNHLY and CDR2 FYNNEI. V was cut by 8 bases and J by 5 bases, with 16 bases left in between. As DNA, the CDR3 is TGTGCCAGCTACCGGGACCTTAAGGACGAGCAGTACTTC. It specifies CASYRDLKDEQYF.

V is TRBV29-1 and J is TRBJ2-1, with no clear D. CDR3 length equals 12 residues. Germline V gene data show CDR1 as SQVTM and CDR2 as ANQGSEA. V dropped 6 bases and J dropped 0 bases, with 6 bases sitting between them. CDR3 sequence (DNA): TGCAGCGTCCGGATCTCCTACAATGAGCAGTTCTTC. Protein product: CSVRISYNEQFF.

The CDR3 nucleotides are TGTGCCAGCAGTTTGCTAGTGGGGACAGGGACCTACGAGCAGTACTTC. The encoded protein is CASSLLVGTGTYEQYF. J is TRBJ2-7 and V is TRBV28; TRBD1 agrees at 9 bases. J gave up 2 bases and V 3 bases, and 8 bases lay outside the gene matches. Per the germline V gene, CDR1 is MDHEN and CDR2 is SYDVKM. The CDR3 sequence is 16 residues long.

The J gene is TRBJ2-1, the V gene TRBV3-1 (or the pseudogene TRBV3-2); no clear D. Trimming stripped 3 bases from V and 5 bases from J, with 11 bases between. CDR1 LGHDT and CDR2 YNNKEL come from the germline V gene (reference sequence). The CDR3 runs to 14 residues. The CDR3 is CASSHGRVDNEQFF. The CDR3 nucleotides are TGTGCCAGCAGCCATGGTCGGGTCGACAATGAGCAGTTCTTC.